The entry that follows covers one T cell receptor (beta chain) sequence. This sample was included in a study of radiotherapy plus CTLA-4 blockade in lung cancer. Study information: Objective responses emerged in under 20% of patients, and around 29% attained disease control.

Trimming removed 0 bases at V and 3 bases at J, with 7 bases between. CDR3 length: 14 residues. CDR1 SGHNT and CDR2 YENEEA come from the germline V gene. TCRdb's copy holds only in-frame clones and misses some; the assay was immunoSEQ multiplex PCR. The sample lists tens of thousands of clones; under 90% were seen once. The receptor comes from a human donor with non-small cell lung cancer who had stable disease on radiotherapy plus ipilimumab. The chain is built from TRBV11-3 and TRBJ2-3; the D gene is possibly TRBD1 (5 bases). The sequencing used peripheral blood, collected from a patient treated with radiotherapy plus ipilimumab. CDR3 protein: CASSLDGATDTQYF. For the CDR3, the DNA is TGTGCCAGCAGCTTAGATGGGGCGACAGATACGCAGTATTTT.